The text below deals with one T cell receptor beta chain. Its matching antigen is unknown. PCR involved 60 Vbeta and 13 Jbeta primers. Clones were sequenced by immunoSEQ multiplex PCR, and TCRdb holds only the in-frame ones, with some missing. The sample lists some 200,000 clones; about 79% were seen once. These data originate in a study of cytomegalovirus exposure and HLA in healthy donors. Study-wide background: A prior analysis found roughly 110 million unique TCR beta sequences from around 180 million T cells. Study outcomes and limitations: 164 TCR beta chains were listed as cytomegalovirus-associated. On later analysis, the bulk of CMV-associated TCR beta chains appeared to be HLA-restricted. An analysis done earlier found most TCR beta V segments productive about 87% or about 30% of the time.

Germline V lookup: CDR1 MDHEN, CDR2 SYDVKM. With 6 bases removed from V and 2 bases from J, the gap between germline ends came to 17 bases. The CDR3 is made up of 15 amino acids. The chain employs TRBV28 and TRBJ2-7, with TRBD1 as a possible D gene (5 bases). Source material: PBMCs. The clonotype originates from a woman between 45 and 65 years old in good health and CMV-seronegative. The CDR3 here is CASSPRQLGAYEQYF. The CDR3 DNA follows: TGTGCCAGCAGCCCCCGACAGCTAGGCGCCTACGAGCAGTACTTC.